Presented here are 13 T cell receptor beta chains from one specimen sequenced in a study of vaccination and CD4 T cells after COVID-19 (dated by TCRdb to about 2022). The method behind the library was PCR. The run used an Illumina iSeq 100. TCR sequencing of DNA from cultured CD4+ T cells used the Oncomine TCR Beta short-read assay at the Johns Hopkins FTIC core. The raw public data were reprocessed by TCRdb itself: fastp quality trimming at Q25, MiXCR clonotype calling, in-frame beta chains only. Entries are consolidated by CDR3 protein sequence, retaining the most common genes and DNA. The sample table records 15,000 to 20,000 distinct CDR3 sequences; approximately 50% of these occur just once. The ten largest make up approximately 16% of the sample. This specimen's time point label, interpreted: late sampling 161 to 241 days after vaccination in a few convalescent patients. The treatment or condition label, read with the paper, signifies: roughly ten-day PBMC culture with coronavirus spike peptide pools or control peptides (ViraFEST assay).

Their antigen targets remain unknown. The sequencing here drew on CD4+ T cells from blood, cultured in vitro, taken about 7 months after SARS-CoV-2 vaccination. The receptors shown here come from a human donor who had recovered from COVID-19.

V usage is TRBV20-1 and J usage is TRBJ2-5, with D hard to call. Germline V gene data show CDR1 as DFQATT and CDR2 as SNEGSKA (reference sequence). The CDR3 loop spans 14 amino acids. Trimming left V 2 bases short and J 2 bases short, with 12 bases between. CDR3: CSARPRWGQETQYF. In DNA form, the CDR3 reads TGCAGTGCTAGACCCCGGTGGGGACAAGAGACCCAGTACTTC.

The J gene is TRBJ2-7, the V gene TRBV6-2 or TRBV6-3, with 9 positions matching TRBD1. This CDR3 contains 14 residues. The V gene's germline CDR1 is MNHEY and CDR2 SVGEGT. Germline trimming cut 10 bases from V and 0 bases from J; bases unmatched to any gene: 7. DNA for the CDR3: TGTGCCACAGCCCGGGACAGGGACTCCTACGAGCAGTACTTC. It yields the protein CATARDRDSYEQYF.

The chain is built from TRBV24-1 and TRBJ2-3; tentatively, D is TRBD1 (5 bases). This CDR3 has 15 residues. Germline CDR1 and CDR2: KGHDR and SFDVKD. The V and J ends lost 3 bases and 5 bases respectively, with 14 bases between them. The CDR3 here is CATSDKTEPLDTQYF. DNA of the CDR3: TGTGCCACCAGTGATAAGACAGAACCCCTAGATACGCAGTATTTT.

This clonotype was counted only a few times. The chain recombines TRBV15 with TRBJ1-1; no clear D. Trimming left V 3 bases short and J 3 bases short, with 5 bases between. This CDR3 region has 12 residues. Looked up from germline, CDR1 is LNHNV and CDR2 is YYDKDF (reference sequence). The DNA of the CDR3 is TGTGCCACCAGCAGCCGGTACACTGAAGCTTTCTTT. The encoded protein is CATSSRYTEAFF.

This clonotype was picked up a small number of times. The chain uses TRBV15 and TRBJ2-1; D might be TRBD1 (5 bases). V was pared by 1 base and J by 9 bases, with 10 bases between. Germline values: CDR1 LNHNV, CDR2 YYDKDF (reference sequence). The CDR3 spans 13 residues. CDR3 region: CATSRVQGTEQFF. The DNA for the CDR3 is TGTGCCACCAGCAGAGTGCAGGGAACTGAGCAGTTCTTC.

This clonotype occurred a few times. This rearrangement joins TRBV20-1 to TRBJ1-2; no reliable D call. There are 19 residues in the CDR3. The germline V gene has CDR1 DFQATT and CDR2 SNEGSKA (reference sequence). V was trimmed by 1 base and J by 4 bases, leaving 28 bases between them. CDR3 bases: TGCAGTGCTAGAGGCGGACTCAGCCCAGGAGCCTTCCTCGGCTATGGCTACACCTTC. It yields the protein CSARGGLSPGAFLGYGYTF.

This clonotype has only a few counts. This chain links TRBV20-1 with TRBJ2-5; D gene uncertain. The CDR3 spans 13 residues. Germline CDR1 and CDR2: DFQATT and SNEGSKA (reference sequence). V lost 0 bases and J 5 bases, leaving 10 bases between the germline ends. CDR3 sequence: CSARDPSLETQYF. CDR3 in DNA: TGCAGTGCTAGAGATCCCAGCTTGGAGACCCAGTACTTC.

The DNA of the CDR3 is TGTGCCACCAGTGATTGGACTAGCGGGAGGACCGGGGAGCTGTTTTTT. Translated: CATSDWTSGRTGELFF. The chain recombines TRBV24-1 with TRBJ2-2; 14 bases fit TRBD2. Trimming removed 2 bases from V and 5 bases from J; junction bases left unmatched: 0. The CDR3 has 16 residues. In germline, CDR1 is KGHDR, CDR2 SFDVKD.

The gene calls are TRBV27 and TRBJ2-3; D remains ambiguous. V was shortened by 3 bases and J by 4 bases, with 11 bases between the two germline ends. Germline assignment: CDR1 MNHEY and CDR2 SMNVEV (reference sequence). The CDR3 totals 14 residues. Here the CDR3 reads CASSLSRAADTQYF. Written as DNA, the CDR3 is TGTGCCAGCAGTTTGAGTAGGGCAGCAGATACGCAGTATTTT.

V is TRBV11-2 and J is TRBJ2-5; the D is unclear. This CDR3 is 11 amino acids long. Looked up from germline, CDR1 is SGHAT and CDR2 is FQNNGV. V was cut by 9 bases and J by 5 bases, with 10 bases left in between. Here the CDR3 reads CASKRFETQYF. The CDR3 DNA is TGTGCCAGTAAACGGTTCGAGACCCAGTACTTC.

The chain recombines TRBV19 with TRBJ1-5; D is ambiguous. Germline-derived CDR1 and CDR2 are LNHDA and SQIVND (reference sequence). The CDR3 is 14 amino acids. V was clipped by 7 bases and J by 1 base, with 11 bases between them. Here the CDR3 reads CASTPGMSNQPQHF. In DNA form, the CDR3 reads TGTGCCAGTACGCCGGGAATGAGCAATCAGCCCCAGCATTTT.

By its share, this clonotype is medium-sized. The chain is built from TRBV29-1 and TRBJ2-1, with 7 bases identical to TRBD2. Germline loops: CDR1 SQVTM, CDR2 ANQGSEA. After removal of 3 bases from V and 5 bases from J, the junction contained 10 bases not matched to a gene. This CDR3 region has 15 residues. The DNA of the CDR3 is TGCAGCGTTGACGGGAGGACTAGGGGACACAATGAGCAGTTCTTC. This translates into CSVDGRTRGHNEQFF.

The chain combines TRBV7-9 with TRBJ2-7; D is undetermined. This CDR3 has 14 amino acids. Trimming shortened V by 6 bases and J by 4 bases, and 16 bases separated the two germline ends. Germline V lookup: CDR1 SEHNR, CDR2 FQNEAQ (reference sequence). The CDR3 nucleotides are TGTGCCAGCAGGGCTTCGGGCGGAATGTACGAGCAGTACTTC. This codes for CASRASGGMYEQYF. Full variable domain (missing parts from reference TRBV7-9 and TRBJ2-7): DTGVSQNPRHKITKRGQNVTFRCDPISEHNRLYWYRQTLGQGPEFLTYFQNEAQLEKSRLLSDRFSAERPKGSFSTLEIQRTEQGDSAMYLCASRASGGMYEQYFGPGTRLTVT.